The source of this T cell receptor beta chain is a study of blood T cell repertoires in COVID-19. Background on the study: Nucleic acid was either cDNA or gDNA, and it came from T cells, B-cell-depleted T cells, or PBMCs.

From germline, CDR1 is SGHKS and CDR2 YYEKEE (reference sequence). The CDR3 sequence is 14 residues long. V was pared by 2 bases and J by 5 bases, with 13 bases between. In the study's own analysis: Nucleated cell counts were estimated from reference gene primer amplification. This table comes from immunoSEQ multiplex PCR, and its TCRdb copy is limited to in-frame clones, with some not included. The D gene and trimming were derived from the DNA, and the V and J assignments and clone size from that table. The data contain 310,000 or so clones, over 80% of them seen just once; the ten biggest clones take up around 8.9%.

The material sequenced was peripheral blood. This chain uses TRBV5-5 with TRBJ1-1; no clear D gene. The TCR originated in a man aged 30 to 39 with COVID-19, enrolled during active disease. CDR3 in amino acids: CASSFGARETEAFF. CDR3 sequence (DNA): TGTGCCAGCAGCTTCGGCGCACGGGAGACTGAAGCTTTCTTT. Full variable domain (rest looked up from reference TRBV5-5 and TRBJ1-1): DAGVTQSPTHLIKTRGQQVTLRCSPISGHKSVSWYQQVLGQGPQFIFQYYEKEERGRGNFPDRFSARQFPNYSSELNVNALLLGDSALYLCASSFGARETEAFFGQGTRLTVV.